The clone carrying this T cell receptor (beta chain) was picked up a small number of times. The length of the CDR3 is 16 residues. Trimming left V 7 bases short and J 5 bases short, with 20 bases between. Germline CDR1 reads MNHEY; CDR2 reads SMNVEV (reference sequence). MiXCR, run by TCRdb on the RT-PCR reads, gives a single entry per CDR3 protein. The top ten hold about 3% of the sample, which has tens of thousands of distinct CDR3 sequences, around 5% seen once. This sample stems from a study of patients and donors after allogeneic stem cell transplantation. The chain couples TRBV27 to TRBJ2-2; a weak D match, TRBD2 (5 bases). The sequencing input was blood, either unsorted or a sorted T cell fraction (not recorded which). This receptor was obtained from a human donor who was either an allogeneic HSCT recipient or a stem cell or donor lymphocyte infusion donor (not recorded which). It is not recorded whose cells these are; they may come from a transplant donor. The DNA of the CDR3 is TGTGCCAGCACCGAGTTCCGAGGGCGATGGACCGGGGAGCTGTTTTTT. It encodes CASTEFRGRWTGELFF.